A single sample gave rise to the 32 T cell receptor beta chains below, sequenced in a study of blood T cell repertoires in COVID-19. The assay was immunoSEQ multiplex PCR, and TCRdb's table has in-frame clones only and misses some. Altogether tens of thousands of clones are present, 90% being singletons, with the ten largest covering around 2.9%. Sequenced input: peripheral blood. These receptor sequences come from a man in his 70s with acute or convalescent COVID-19.

The rearrangement joins TRBV5-4 to TRBJ2-7; 8 bases are a match to TRBD2. Germline loops: CDR1 SGHNT, CDR2 YYREEE (reference sequence). The CDR3 is 14 amino acids. Trimming at V came to 2 bases and at J to 5 bases, leaving 6 bases not matched to a gene. The CDR3 nucleotides read TGTGCCAGCAGCTTAGCGGGAGTCCCCCACGAGCAGTACTTC. Its translation: CASSLAGVPHEQYF.

V gene TRBV10-3 combines with J gene TRBJ2-2; tentative D call: TRBD2 (6 bases). The V end lost 4 bases, the J end lost 7 bases, and 19 bases lay between the germline ends. Germline CDR1 is ENHRY and CDR2 is SYGVKD. The CDR3 contains 16 residues. CDR3 DNA sequence: TGTGCCATCAGTGGGCCCGGGACTCTAGGTGGCGGGGAGCTGTTTTTT. It translates to CAISGPGTLGGGELFF.

The rearrangement uses TRBV28 and TRBJ2-7; 9 bases fit TRBD1. The germline V gene encodes CDR1 MDHEN and CDR2 SYDVKM. Unmatched junction bases numbered 8, after V lost 8 bases and J lost 0 bases. This CDR3 region has 15 residues. The CDR3 here is CASGSGTGHSYEQYF. The DNA for the CDR3 is TGTGCCAGCGGCTCCGGGACAGGGCACTCCTACGAGCAGTACTTC.

This clone was observed once. V is TRBV5-8 and J is TRBJ1-1; 11 bases agree with TRBD1. This CDR3 spans 15 amino acids. The V gene end was trimmed by 4 bases and the J gene end by 4 bases; junction bases not matched to a gene: 6. Germline V gene data show CDR1 as SGHTS and CDR2 as YDEGEE. The CDR3 nucleotides read TGTGCCAGCAGCCGTACCGGGACAGGGGGCACTGAAGCTTTCTTT. Translation gives CASSRTGTGGTEAFF. The variable domain in full, completed from reference TRBV5-8 and TRBJ1-1, reads EAGVTQSPTHLIKTRGQQATLRCSPISGHTSVYWYQQALGLGLQFLLWYDEGEERNRGNFPPRFSGRQFPNYSSELNVNALELEDSALYLCASSRTGTGGTEAFFGQGTRLTVV.

V usage is TRBV5-1 and J usage is TRBJ1-6; TRBD1 aligns across 9 bases. With 7 bases clipped from V and 7 bases from J, the junction kept 6 bases outside the gene matches. This CDR3 contains 14 residues. CDR1 and CDR2 from the germline V gene are SGHRS and YFSETQ. In DNA form, the CDR3 reads TGCGCCAGCTGCGACAGGGGGAAGAATTCACCCCTCCACTTT. This sequence encodes CASCDRGKNSPLHF.

The chain is built from TRBV18 and TRBJ2-3; the match to TRBD1 covers 7 bases. This CDR3 is 14 amino acids long. The J segment lost 10 bases and the V segment lost 6 bases, leaving 13 bases of the junction unmatched. Germline V CDR1 and CDR2: KGHSH, LQKENI. The DNA of the CDR3 is TGTGCCAGCTCCCACGGGACAGAATCTGGGTCGCAGTATTTT. Translation gives CASSHGTESGSQYF.

The chain combines TRBV10-2 with TRBJ2-1, with 8 bases fitting TRBD2. The CDR3 extends over 13 amino acids. The J segment lost 9 bases and the V segment lost 7 bases, leaving 8 bases of the junction unmatched. Germline lookup yields CDR1 WSHSY and CDR2 SAAADI. CDR3 sequence: CASKPGGPREQFF. In DNA form, the CDR3 reads TGCGCCAGCAAACCGGGAGGGCCTCGTGAGCAGTTCTTC.

This chain connects TRBV10-3 to TRBJ1-2; 8 nucleotides match TRBD1. The CDR3 extends over 15 amino acids. The V gene end was trimmed by 4 bases and the J gene end by 3 bases; junction bases not matched to a gene: 7. The germline gives CDR1 ENHRY, CDR2 SYGVKD. As DNA, the CDR3 is TGTGCCATCAGTGGGACCACAGGGGGGGACTATGGCTACACCTTC. As protein: CAISGTTGGDYGYTF.

The rearrangement uses TRBV27 and TRBJ2-7, with 12 positions matching TRBD2. CDR1 is MNHEY, CDR2 SMNVEV, per germline (reference sequence). The CDR3 length is 15 residues. Germline trimming cut 6 bases from V and 4 bases from J; bases unmatched to any gene: 7. CDR3 residues: CASRASGRAAYEQYF. Written as DNA, the CDR3 is TGTGCCAGCAGGGCTAGCGGGAGGGCCGCATACGAGCAGTACTTC.

This chain connects TRBV16 to TRBJ1-4; D not resolved. Trimming cost V 0 bases and J 15 bases, with 20 bases left between them. This CDR3 has 15 amino acids. CDR1 and CDR2 from the germline V gene are KGHSY and FQNENV. CDR3 sequence (DNA): TGTGCCAGCAGCCAATCGTCGGCAGGCTCGAACGGGGTGTTTTTT. Its translation is CASSQSSAGSNGVFF.

The CDR3 reads CASTDREYSGNTIYF. Written as DNA, the CDR3 is TGTGCCAGCACGGACAGGGAGTACTCTGGAAACACCATATATTTT. The chain employs TRBV2 and TRBJ1-3; 8 nucleotides agree with TRBD1. Germline loops: CDR1 SNHLY, CDR2 FYNNEI. CDR3 length: 15 amino acids. Trimming cost V 7 bases and J 0 bases; bases outside gene matches: 5.

This clone is a singleton in its sample. The chain joins TRBV4-1 to TRBJ1-5; D might be TRBD1 (6 bases). The length of the CDR3 is 17 residues. The germline V gene encodes CDR1 MGHRA and CDR2 YSYEKL. V gave up 0 bases and J gave up 1 base, with 13 bases separating them. The CDR3 sequence is CASSQDATGGSNQPQHF. The CDR3 DNA sequence: TGCGCCAGCAGCCAAGACGCGACAGGTGGAAGCAATCAGCCCCAGCATTTT.

This sequence joins TRBV11-2 and TRBJ1-5; no definite D call. The CDR3 spans 14 residues. Trimming shortened V by 1 base and J by 4 bases, and 8 bases separated the two germline ends. Germline V gene lookup returns CDR1 SGHAT and CDR2 FQNNGV. CDR3 nucleotides: TGTGCCAGCAGCTTAGGCGGGATAAATCAGCCCCAGCATTTT. Translation gives CASSLGGINQPQHF.

This clone appeared once. This chain uses TRBV4-1 with TRBJ1-5; TRBD1 is a possible D gene (6 bases). The CDR3 has 14 amino acids. Trimming left V 1 base short and J 7 bases short, with 11 bases between. The germline gives CDR1 MGHRA, CDR2 YSYEKL. CDR3 coding DNA: TGCGCCAGCAGCCAAGTACAGGGTGGCCAGCCCCAGCATTTT. It specifies CASSQVQGGQPQHF.

This clone appeared a few times. The V call is TRBV2, the J call TRBJ1-4; D is perhaps TRBD1 (6 bases). This CDR3 contains 14 residues. Between the trimmed V and J ends, which lost 2 bases and 4 bases, there was a span of 8 bases. Germline CDR1 is SNHLY and CDR2 is FYNNEI. CDR3 nucleotides: TGTGCCAGCAGTGAACAGGGGAATAATGAAAAACTGTTTTTT. Protein sequence: CASSEQGNNEKLFF.

V usage is TRBV28 and J usage is TRBJ2-7; no clear D gene. This CDR3 contains 12 residues. CDR1 and CDR2 from the germline V gene are MDHEN and SYDVKM. Trimming took off 1 base at V and 3 bases at J, with 4 bases between the two ends. In nucleotides, the CDR3 is TGTGCCAGCAGTTTATTGAGCTACGAGCAGTACTTC. This encodes CASSLLSYEQYF.

V gene TRBV4-3 combines with J gene TRBJ1-5; tentative D call: TRBD1 (6 bases). Trimming took off 0 bases at V and 5 bases at J, with 17 bases between the two ends. The CDR3 consists of 17 residues. Germline lookup yields CDR1 LGHNA and CDR2 YSLEER. The DNA for the CDR3 is TGCGCCAGCAGCCAAGATCGAGAAACAGGGCTCCATCAGCCCCAGCATTTT. Translated: CASSQDRETGLHQPQHF.

The V call is TRBV18, the J call TRBJ2-2; the match to TRBD1 covers 7 bases. The germline V gene encodes CDR1 KGHSH and CDR2 LQKENI. J was trimmed by 6 bases and V by 4 bases; bases with no gene match: 14. The CDR3 spans 17 residues. The CDR3 here is CASSRDNPTGVPGELFF. CDR3 DNA sequence: TGTGCCAGCTCACGAGACAACCCTACAGGGGTCCCCGGGGAGCTGTTTTTT.

This chain links TRBV7-3 with TRBJ2-3, with a tentative D call TRBD1 (6 bases). The CDR3 contains 13 residues. CDR1 SGHTA and CDR2 FQGTGA come from the germline V gene. Trimming left V 5 bases short and J 11 bases short, with 17 bases between. CDR3 sequence (DNA): TGTGCCAGCAGCCAGGGTTTGAAAGGGGGGCAGTATTTT. Residues: CASSQGLKGGQYF.

In its sample, this clone was seen once. This chain links TRBV6-2 or TRBV6-3 with TRBJ2-7; D unclear. CDR1 is MNHEY, CDR2 SVGEGT, per germline. The CDR3 covers 12 residues. Trimming took 6 bases from V and 1 from J, leaving 7 bases between them. This chain's CDR3 is CASSWASYEQYF. The CDR3 DNA is TGTGCCAGCAGCTGGGCTTCCTACGAGCAGTACTTC.

The chain recombines TRBV7-6 with TRBJ1-6, with 7 bases aligning to TRBD1. Trimming took 6 bases from V and 7 from J; bases not matched to a gene: 12. CDR3 length equals 16 residues. Germline assignment: CDR1 SGHVS and CDR2 FNYEAQ. In DNA form, the CDR3 reads TGTGCCAGCAGTAGACAGGGAATCTTGAGCAATTCACCCCTCCACTTT. Translated, it gives CASSRQGILSNSPLHF.

The chain carries TRBV19 and TRBJ1-5; D is unresolved. This CDR3 is 15 amino acids long. Germline CDR1 reads LNHDA; CDR2 reads SQIVND (reference sequence). The V gene lost 10 bases and the J gene lost 3 bases, with 19 bases spanning the gap. The CDR3 DNA reads TGTGCCACCAACCCGGGTCGGCAAATCAATCAGCCCCAGCATTTT. The encoded protein is CATNPGRQINQPQHF.

The chain carries TRBV3-1 (or the pseudogene TRBV3-2) and TRBJ2-3, with D possibly matching TRBD2 (6 bases). The CDR3 totals 14 residues. Germline V gene data show CDR1 as LGHDT and CDR2 as YNNKEL (reference sequence). V was trimmed by 7 bases and J by 0 bases, leaving 11 bases between them. This CDR3 reads CASTHRGSTDTQYF. The CDR3 coding sequence is TGTGCCAGCACCCATCGGGGGAGCACAGATACGCAGTATTTT.

V and J are TRBV5-1 and TRBJ2-7; D gene ambiguous. V was trimmed by 0 bases and J by 0 bases, leaving 13 bases between them. Germline V lookup: CDR1 SGHRS, CDR2 YFSETQ. The CDR3 consists of 16 residues. The CDR3 DNA follows: TGCGCCAGCAGCTTGGTCGGCGGAGCGAGCTCCTACGAGCAGTACTTC. This translates into CASSLVGGASSYEQYF.

The rearrangement joins TRBV28 to TRBJ1-6; D not certain. The CDR3 extends over 15 amino acids. CDR1 and CDR2 from the germline V gene are MDHEN and SYDVKM. Trimming cost V 3 bases and J 0 bases, with 6 bases left between them. The CDR3 protein is CASSFTSSYNSPLHF. The CDR3 bases are TGTGCCAGCAGTTTTACGAGCTCCTATAATTCACCCCTCCACTTT.

The chain links TRBV4-3 to TRBJ2-2, with D possibly TRBD2 on 5 matching bases. This CDR3 contains 15 residues. The germline gives CDR1 LGHNA, CDR2 YSLEER. Trimming stripped 2 bases from V and 4 bases from J, with 11 bases between. The CDR3 sequence is CASSQIATSTGELFF. The CDR3 region has the DNA TGCGCCAGCAGCCAAATAGCGACGTCCACCGGGGAGCTGTTTTTT.

This clone has just one count. J is TRBJ1-4 and V is TRBV5-5; D is unclear. The germline gives CDR1 SGHKS, CDR2 YYEKEE (reference sequence). CDR3 length: 15 amino acids. The ends were cut back, 0 bases at V and 5 bases at J, with 11 bases in the middle. The CDR3 nucleotides read TGTGCCAGCAGCTTGGAGTCTCGGTCAAATGAAAAACTGTTTTTT. This gives the protein CASSLESRSNEKLFF. Filled out from reference TRBV5-5 and TRBJ1-4, the complete variable domain reads DAGVTQSPTHLIKTRGQQVTLRCSPISGHKSVSWYQQVLGQGPQFIFQYYEKEERGRGNFPDRFSARQFPNYSSELNVNALLLGDSALYLCASSLESRSNEKLFFGSGTQLSVL.

The rearrangement joins TRBV9 to TRBJ2-1, with D uncertain. V dropped 4 bases and J dropped 0 bases, with 8 bases sitting between them. Germline loops: CDR1 SGDLS, CDR2 YYNGEE. CDR3 length: 14 amino acids. CDR3 region: CASSPGGSYNEQFF. CDR3 sequence (DNA): TGTGCCAGCAGCCCCGGCGGCTCCTACAATGAGCAGTTCTTC. Supplemented by reference TRBV9 and TRBJ2-1, the full variable domain reads DSGVTQTPKHLITATGQRVTLRCSPRSGDLSVYWYQQSLDQGLQFLIQYYNGEERAKGNILERFSAQQFPDLHSELNLSSLELGDSALYFCASSPGGSYNEQFFGPGTRLTVL.

The rearrangement uses TRBV28 and TRBJ1-4; 10 bases align to TRBD1. This CDR3 is 16 amino acids long. Germline V lookup: CDR1 MDHEN, CDR2 SYDVKM. Germline trimming cut 0 bases from V and 7 bases from J; bases unmatched to any gene: 5. The CDR3 nucleotides are TGTGCCAGCAGTTTATGGGGACAGGGGCATAGTGAAAAACTGTTTTTT. The encoded protein is CASSLWGQGHSEKLFF.

A remark on this clone: Other DNA sequences in the sample encode the same CDR3. V and J are TRBV18 and TRBJ2-1, with TRBD1 identical over 10 bases. CDR3 size: 15 residues. V lost 1 base to trimming and J lost 4 bases; unmatched junction nucleotides: 1. Germline CDR1 and CDR2: KGHSH and LQKENI. The CDR3 sequence: CASSPRQGAYNEQFF. In nucleotides, the CDR3 is TGTGCCAGCTCACCACGACAGGGGGCGTACAATGAGCAGTTCTTC.

The V gene is TRBV7-2, the J gene TRBJ2-1; 10 bases fit TRBD2. J lost 6 bases, V lost 3 bases, and 5 bases had no gene match. The CDR3 spans 15 residues. CDR1 is SGHTA, CDR2 FQGNSA, per germline. CDR3 DNA: TGTGCCAGCAGCTTCTCCCGGACTAGCGGCAATGAGCAGTTCTTC. As protein: CASSFSRTSGNEQFF.

This clone was seen once. The genes are TRBV27 and TRBJ2-7; D might be TRBD1 (5 bases). The CDR3 has 19 amino acids. The germline V gene encodes CDR1 MNHEY and CDR2 SMNVEV (reference sequence). Trimming removed 2 bases at V and 0 bases at J, with 23 bases between. The CDR3 loop is CASSLRFHVGQGDSYEQYF. The CDR3 nucleotides are TGTGCCAGCAGTTTACGTTTTCATGTAGGGCAGGGTGACTCCTACGAGCAGTACTTC.